These 16 T cell receptor beta chains were all obtained from the same sample, sequenced in a study of chemoradiotherapy in HPV16-positive cancers. Clones were sequenced by immunoSEQ multiplex PCR, and TCRdb holds only the in-frame ones, with some missing. The data show around 2,000 clones, with 90% seen just once and under 6.5% held by the top ten. Source: tumor tissue, taken from a patient who underwent chemoradiotherapy. These receptors came from a human donor with HPV-associated anogenital cancer.

CDR3 bases: TGTGCCAGCAGTTTATTATCTGGGCTCCAAGAGACCCAGTACTTC. It encodes CASSLLSGLQETQYF. The V call is TRBV28, the J call TRBJ2-5; D is ambiguous. The CDR3 contains 15 residues. Germline assignment: CDR1 MDHEN and CDR2 SYDVKM. Trimming stripped 1 base from V and 1 base from J, with 10 bases between.

The gene calls are TRBV5-8 and TRBJ2-1; 9 bases fit TRBD1. This CDR3 is 16 amino acids long. The trim removed 4 bases at V and 1 base at J, leaving 6 bases unmatched. Germline CDR1 and CDR2: SGHTS and YDEGEE. CDR3 sequence reads: CASSAHRGRSYNEQFF. CDR3 bases: TGTGCCAGCAGCGCTCACAGGGGGCGATCCTACAATGAGCAGTTCTTC.

In its sample, this clone was seen once. The junction departs from germline at one end; a sequencing error may be responsible. The genes are TRBV27 and TRBJ2-1; D gene ambiguous. There are 13 residues in the CDR3. The V gene's germline CDR1 is MNHEY and CDR2 SMNVEV (reference sequence). CDR3 in DNA: TGTGCCAGCAGTACGGCAAACTACAATGGGCAGTTCTTC. It encodes CASSTANYNGQFF.

V and J are TRBV4-1 and TRBJ2-2; a weak D match, TRBD2 (5 bases). The germline gives CDR1 MGHRA, CDR2 YSYEKL. Deletions cut 0 bases from V and 8 bases from J, with 10 bases between. CDR3 length equals 14 residues. The CDR3 reads CASSQDFRGGELFF. DNA of the CDR3: TGCGCCAGCAGCCAAGATTTTCGGGGAGGGGAGCTGTTTTTT.

The chain joins TRBV5-1 to TRBJ2-1; tentatively, D is TRBD1 or TRBD2 (5 bases each). The CDR3 sequence is 14 residues long. Trimming pared 2 bases from V and 4 bases from J, leaving 10 bases between. Germline CDR1 and CDR2: SGHRS and YFSETQ. CDR3 coding DNA: TGCGCCAGCAGCTTCGGGGACCATTACAATGAGCAGTTCTTC. Protein product: CASSFGDHYNEQFF.

This clone was seen once. This rearrangement joins TRBV6-5 to TRBJ2-2, with 8 bases aligning to TRBD1. This CDR3 spans 14 amino acids. CDR1 is MNHEY and CDR2 is SVGAGI in the germline V gene. The trim removed 4 bases at V and 3 bases at J, leaving 1 base unmatched. The DNA for the CDR3 is TGTGCCAGCAGTTTCAGGGGGCACACCGGGGAGCTGTTTTTT. Its translation: CASSFRGHTGELFF.

The rearrangement uses TRBV18 and TRBJ2-7; possible D gene TRBD1, 6 bases. The germline CDR1 and CDR2 sequences are KGHSH and LQKENI. The CDR3 has 12 amino acids. Trimming stripped 2 bases from V and 5 bases from J, with 7 bases between. CDR3 protein: CASSPGGDEQYF. CDR3 sequence (DNA): TGTGCCAGCTCACCAGGGGGCGACGAGCAGTACTTC.

In its sample, this clone was seen once. The chain couples TRBV5-8 to TRBJ1-2; D remains unclear. Germline V gene lookup returns CDR1 SGHTS and CDR2 YDEGEE. The CDR3 totals 13 residues. With 1 base removed from V and 3 bases from J, the gap between germline ends came to 7 bases. The CDR3 coding sequence is TGTGCCAGCAGCTTGAGATGGGACTATGGCTACACCTTC. Protein product: CASSLRWDYGYTF. Combining the CDR3 with reference TRBV5-8 and TRBJ1-2 gives the whole variable domain EAGVTQSPTHLIKTRGQQATLRCSPISGHTSVYWYQQALGLGLQFLLWYDEGEERNRGNFPPRFSGRQFPNYSSELNVNALELEDSALYLCASSLRWDYGYTFGSGTRLTVV.

The rearrangement uses TRBV9 and TRBJ2-1, with TRBD2 identical over 9 bases. The trim removed 4 bases at V and 8 bases at J, leaving 10 bases unmatched. The CDR3 length is 15 residues. Germline values: CDR1 SGDLS, CDR2 YYNGEE. DNA of the CDR3: TGTGCCAGCAGCTCGGCGGGGGGGCCTATGCATGAGCAGTTCTTC. Translated: CASSSAGGPMHEQFF.

This chain joins TRBV2 and TRBJ2-4; D remains ambiguous. This CDR3 region has 15 residues. Trimming took off 3 bases at V and 0 bases at J, with 9 bases between the two ends. Per the germline V gene, CDR1 is SNHLY and CDR2 is FYNNEI. CDR3 sequence (DNA): TGTGCCAGCAGTGAGGAGCAGGCAGCCAAAAACATTCAGTACTTC. Its translation: CASSEEQAAKNIQYF.

This chain connects TRBV4-1 to TRBJ2-7; no clear D. With 0 bases removed from V and 0 bases from J, the gap between germline ends came to 6 bases. This CDR3 is 14 amino acids long. Germline V CDR1 and CDR2: MGHRA, YSYEKL. CDR3 in DNA: TGCGCCAGCAGCCAAGACAGGAACTCCTACGAGCAGTACTTC. As protein: CASSQDRNSYEQYF.

The rearrangement links TRBV7-2 to TRBJ2-5; D uncertain. V lost 5 bases to trimming and J lost 0 bases, with 10 bases between them. Germline assignment: CDR1 SGHTA and CDR2 FQGNSA. This CDR3 is built from 14 residues. CDR3 amino acids: CASSRDGNQETQYF. In DNA, the CDR3 is TGTGCCAGCAGCCGTGACGGCAACCAAGAGACCCAGTACTTC.

V usage is TRBV7-9 and J usage is TRBJ1-1; D is unclear. V was pared by 5 bases and J by 9 bases, with 13 bases between. This CDR3 is built from 12 residues. CDR1 SEHNR and CDR2 FQNEAQ come from the germline V gene (reference sequence). The CDR3 loop is CASSPEDGKAFF. CDR3 sequence (DNA): TGTGCCAGCAGCCCGGAGGACGGGAAAGCTTTCTTT.

This clone appeared a single time. The chain is built from TRBV30 and TRBJ1-5; the match to TRBD1 covers 7 bases. V lost 2 bases, J lost 7 bases, and 5 bases stayed unmatched. From germline, CDR1 is GTSNPN and CDR2 SVGIG (reference sequence). The CDR3 extends over 13 amino acids. The CDR3 here is CAWSYRGGQPQHF. CDR3 bases: TGTGCCTGGAGTTACAGGGGCGGCCAGCCCCAGCATTTT.

DNA for the CDR3: TGTGCCAGCAGCTTGGGACTATGGGGCGGGGGCTTCCAAGAGACCCAGTACTTC. Protein: CASSLGLWGGGFQETQYF. This sequence joins TRBV5-5 and TRBJ2-5, with D possibly matching TRBD2 (7 bases). Trimming took 0 bases from V and 1 from J, leaving 19 bases between them. Germline V gene lookup returns CDR1 SGHKS and CDR2 YYEKEE (reference sequence). CDR3 length: 18 amino acids.

The rearrangement links TRBV27 to TRBJ1-1; D is undetermined. Per the germline V gene, CDR1 is MNHEY and CDR2 is SMNVEV (reference sequence). The V end was cut by 2 bases, the J end by 2 bases, with 6 bases between. This CDR3 is 13 amino acids long. CDR3 region: CASSLKSNTEAFF. In nucleotides, the CDR3 is TGTGCCAGCAGTTTAAAATCCAACACTGAAGCTTTCTTT.